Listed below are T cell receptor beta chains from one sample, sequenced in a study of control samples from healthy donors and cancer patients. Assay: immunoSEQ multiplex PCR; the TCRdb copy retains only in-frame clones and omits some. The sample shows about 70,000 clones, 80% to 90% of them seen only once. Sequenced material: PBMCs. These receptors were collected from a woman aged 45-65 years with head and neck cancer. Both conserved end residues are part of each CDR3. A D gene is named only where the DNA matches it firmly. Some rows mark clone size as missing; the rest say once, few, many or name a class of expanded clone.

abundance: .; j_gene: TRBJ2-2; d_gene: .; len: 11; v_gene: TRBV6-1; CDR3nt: TGTGCCAGCAGTGAATTAGGGGAGCTGTTTTTT; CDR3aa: CASSELGELFF
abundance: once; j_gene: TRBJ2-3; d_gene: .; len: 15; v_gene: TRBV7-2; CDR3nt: TGTGCCAGCAGCCCGTTTCCTAGGGGCACAGATACGCAGTATTTT; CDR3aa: CASSPFPRGTDTQYF
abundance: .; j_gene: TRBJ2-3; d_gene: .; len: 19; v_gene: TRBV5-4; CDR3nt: TGTGCCAGCAGCTTGAGGACGAGCGGAATTTTTTCTAGCACAGATACGCAGTATTTT; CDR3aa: CASSLRTSGIFSSTDTQYF
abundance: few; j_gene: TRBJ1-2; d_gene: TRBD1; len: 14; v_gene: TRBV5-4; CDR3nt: TGTGCCAGCAGACCCGACAGGGGGCTTTATGGCTACACCTTC; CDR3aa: CASRPDRGLYGYTF
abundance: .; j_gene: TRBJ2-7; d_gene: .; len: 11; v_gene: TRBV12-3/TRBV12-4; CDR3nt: TGTGCCAGCAGTTTTTCCCACGAGCAGTACTTC; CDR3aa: CASSFSHEQYF
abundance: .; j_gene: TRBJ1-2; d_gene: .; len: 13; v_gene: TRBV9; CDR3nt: TGTGCCAGCAGCCCACAGGGAAACTATGGCTACACCTTC; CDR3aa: CASSPQGNYGYTF
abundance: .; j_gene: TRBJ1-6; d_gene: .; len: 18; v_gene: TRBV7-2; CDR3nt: TGTGCCAGCAGCTTAAGGGCCTTGGGGTCTACGTTTAATTCACCCCTCCACTTT; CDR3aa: CASSLRALGSTFNSPLHF
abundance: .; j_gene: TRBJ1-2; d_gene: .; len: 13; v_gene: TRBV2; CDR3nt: TGTGCCAGCAGTGAGAACAGCAACTATGGCTACACCTTC; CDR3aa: CASSENSNYGYTF
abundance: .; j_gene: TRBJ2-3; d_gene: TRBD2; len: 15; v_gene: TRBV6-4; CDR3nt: TGTGCCAGCAGTGCCCTAGCGGGGGCCACAGATACGCAGTATTTT; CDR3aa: CASSALAGATDTQYF
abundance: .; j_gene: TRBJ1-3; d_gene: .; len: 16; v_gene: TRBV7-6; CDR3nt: TGTGCCAGCAGCTTAGGGTCTCTCCACTCTGGAAACACCATATATTTT; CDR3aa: CASSLGSLHSGNTIYF
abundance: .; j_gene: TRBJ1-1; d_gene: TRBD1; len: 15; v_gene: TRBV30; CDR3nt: TGTGCCTGGAGTACGGGACAGGGGGATAACACTGAAGCTTTCTTT; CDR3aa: CAWSTGQGDNTEAFF
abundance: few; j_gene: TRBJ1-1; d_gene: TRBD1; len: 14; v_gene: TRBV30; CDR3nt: TGTGCCTGGGGGGACAGGGTATTAAGTCCTGAAGCTTTCTTT; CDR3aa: CAWGDRVLSPEAFF
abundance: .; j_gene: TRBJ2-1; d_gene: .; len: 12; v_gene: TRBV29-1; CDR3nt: TGCAGCGTTGGAACCCCGGCCAATGAGCAGTTCTTC; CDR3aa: CSVGTPANEQFF
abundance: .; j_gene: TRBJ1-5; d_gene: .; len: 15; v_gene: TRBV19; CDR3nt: TGTGCCAGTAGTATGGGTGGAACTAGCAATCAGCCCCAGCATTTT; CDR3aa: CASSMGGTSNQPQHF
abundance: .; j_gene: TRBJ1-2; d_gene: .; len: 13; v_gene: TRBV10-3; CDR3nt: TGTGCCATCAGTGGAGTTGGGGACTATGGCTACACCTTC; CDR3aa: CAISGVGDYGYTF
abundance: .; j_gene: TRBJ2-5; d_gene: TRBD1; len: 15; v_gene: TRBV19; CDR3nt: TGTGCCAGTAGTCCAGCGACAGGGGGACGCGGGACCCAGTACTTC; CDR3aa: CASSPATGGRGTQYF
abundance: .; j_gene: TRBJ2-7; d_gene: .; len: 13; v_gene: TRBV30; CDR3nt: TGTGCCTGGAGCCGGGGTGGGCAGTACGAGCAGTACTTC; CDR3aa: CAWSRGGQYEQYF
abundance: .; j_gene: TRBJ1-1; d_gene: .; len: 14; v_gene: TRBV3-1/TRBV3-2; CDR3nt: TGTGCCAGCAGCCAACGGGGGGGAGGGACTGAAGCTTTCTTT; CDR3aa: CASSQRGGGTEAFF
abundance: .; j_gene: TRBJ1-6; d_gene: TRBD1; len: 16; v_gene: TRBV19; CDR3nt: TGTGCCAGTAGTATCAGACAGGGGGGAGATAATTCACCCTTCCACTTT; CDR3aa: CASSIRQGGDNSPFHF
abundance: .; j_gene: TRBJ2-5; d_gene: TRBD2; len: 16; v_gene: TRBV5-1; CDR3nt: TGCGCCAGCAGCGCTTCCATAGCGGGGGGGCGAGAGACCCAGTACTTC; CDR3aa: CASSASIAGGRETQYF
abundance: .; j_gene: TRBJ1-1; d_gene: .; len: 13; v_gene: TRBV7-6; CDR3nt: TGTGCCAGCAGCTTAGCACAGGGAACTGAAGCTTTCTTT; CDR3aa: CASSLAQGTEAFF
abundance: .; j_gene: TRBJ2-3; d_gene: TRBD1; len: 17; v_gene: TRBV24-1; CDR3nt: TGTGCCACCAGTGAACTAGACAGGGAATCGGGCACAGATACGCAGTATTTT; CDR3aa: CATSELDRESGTDTQYF
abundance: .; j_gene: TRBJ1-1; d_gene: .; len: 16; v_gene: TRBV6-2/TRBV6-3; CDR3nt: TGTGCCAGCAGTTACTCCCAATTACAGGGTCGAACTGAAGCTTTCTTT; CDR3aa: CASSYSQLQGRTEAFF
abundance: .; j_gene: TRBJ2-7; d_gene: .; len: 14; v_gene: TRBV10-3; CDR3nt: TGTGCCATCAGAAACCCACAGACTGCCTACGAGCAGTACTTC; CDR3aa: CAIRNPQTAYEQYF
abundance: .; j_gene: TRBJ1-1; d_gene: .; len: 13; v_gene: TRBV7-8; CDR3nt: TGTGCCAGCAGCCCCCGGGGGAACACTGAAGCTTTCTTT; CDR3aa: CASSPRGNTEAFF
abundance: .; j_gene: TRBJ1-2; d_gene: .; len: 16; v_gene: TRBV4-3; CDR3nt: TGCGCCAGCAGCCAAGGGGCCGCGAGGGCGGGCTATGGCTACACCTTC; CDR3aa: CASSQGAARAGYGYTF
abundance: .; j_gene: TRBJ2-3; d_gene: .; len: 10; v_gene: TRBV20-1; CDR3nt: TGCAGTGCACTGAGGGATACGCAGTATTTT; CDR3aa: CSALRDTQYF
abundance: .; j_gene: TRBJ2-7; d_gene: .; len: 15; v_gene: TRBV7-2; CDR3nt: TGTGCCAGCAGCCCAGCCCCACAAACGGTGTACGAGCAGTACTTC; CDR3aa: CASSPAPQTVYEQYF
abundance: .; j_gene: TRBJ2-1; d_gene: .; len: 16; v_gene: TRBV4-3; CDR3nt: TGCGCCAGCAGCCAAGATCGGGGGGCGGCCTACAATGAGCAGTTCTTC; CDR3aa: CASSQDRGAAYNEQFF
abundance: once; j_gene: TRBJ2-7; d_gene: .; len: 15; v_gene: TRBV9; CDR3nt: TGTGCCAGCAGCGTATACGATCAGGGATCCAACGAGCAGTACTTC; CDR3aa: CASSVYDQGSNEQYF
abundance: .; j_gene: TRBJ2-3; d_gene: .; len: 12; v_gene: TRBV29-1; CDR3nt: TGCAGCGTTGAAGGGGGCGCGGGTACGCAGTATTTT; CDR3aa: CSVEGGAGTQYF
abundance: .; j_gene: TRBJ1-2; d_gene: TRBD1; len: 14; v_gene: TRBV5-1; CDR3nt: TGCGCCAGCAGCTTGGACAGGGGACACTATGGCTACACCTTC; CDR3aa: CASSLDRGHYGYTF
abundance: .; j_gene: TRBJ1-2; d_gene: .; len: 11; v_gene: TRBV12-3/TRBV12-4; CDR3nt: TGTGCCAGCAGTGGCGGTATCGGCTACACCTTC; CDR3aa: CASSGGIGYTF
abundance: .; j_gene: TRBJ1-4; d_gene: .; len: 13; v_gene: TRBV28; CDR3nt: TGTGCCAGCAAGGACTGGGGGAATGAAAAACTGTTTTTT; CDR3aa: CASKDWGNEKLFF
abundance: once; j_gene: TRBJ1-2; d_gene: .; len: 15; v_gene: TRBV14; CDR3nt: TGTGCCAGCAGCCCCCCCTCGGGGCTGGGCTATGGCTACACCTTC; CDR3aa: CASSPPSGLGYGYTF
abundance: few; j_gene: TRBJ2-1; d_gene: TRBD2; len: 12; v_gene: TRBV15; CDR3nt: TGTGCCACCAGCAGGAGCGGGGGGGCCTCTTTCTTC; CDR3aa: CATSRSGGASFF
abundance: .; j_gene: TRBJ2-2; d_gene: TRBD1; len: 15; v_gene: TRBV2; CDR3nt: TGTGCCAGCTCGCGATCGGGACAGGGGACCGGGGAGCTGTTTTTT; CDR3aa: CASSRSGQGTGELFF